What follows is one TCR beta chain and its context. Assay: immunoSEQ multiplex PCR; the TCRdb copy retains only in-frame clones and omits some. Of about 2.2 million clones listed, roughly 95% are singletons. These data come from a study of shared clonotypes between healthy human individuals. The wider study: Each donor's CD4 naive and CD4 memory cells filled three plates apiece, CD8 naive two, and CD8 memory one.

The CDR3 runs to 16 residues. Germline CDR1 and CDR2: PRHDT and FYEKMQ (reference sequence). V shed 0 bases, J shed 3 bases, and the junction held 6 bases outside the gene matches. Naive CD8 cells comprised CD45RO-negative, CCR7-positively selected cells, excluding terminally differentiated effector memory CD45RA+ cells. The specimen was naive CD8+ T cells from PBMCs. The chain has TRBV13 and TRBJ1-2; 8 bases fit TRBD1. The sequence was obtained from a man aged 18 to 29 in good health. Some clones in this sample may be carry-over from other donors' samples. In DNA form, the CDR3 reads TGTGCCAGCAGCTTAGGAGCAGGGGGCTTTGACTATGGCTACACCTTC. It is translated as CASSLGAGGFDYGYTF.